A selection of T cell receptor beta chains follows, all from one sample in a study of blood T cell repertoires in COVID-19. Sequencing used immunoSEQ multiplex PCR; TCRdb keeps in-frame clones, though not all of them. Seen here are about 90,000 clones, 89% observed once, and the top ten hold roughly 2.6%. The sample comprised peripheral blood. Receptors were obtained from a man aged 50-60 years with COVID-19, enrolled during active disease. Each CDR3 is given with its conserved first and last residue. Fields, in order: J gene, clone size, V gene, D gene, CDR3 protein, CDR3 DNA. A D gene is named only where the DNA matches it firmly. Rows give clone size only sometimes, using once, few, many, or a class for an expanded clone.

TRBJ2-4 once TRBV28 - CASSLGLAKNIQYF TGTGCCAGCAGTTTAGGACTAGCCAAAAACATTCAGTACTTC
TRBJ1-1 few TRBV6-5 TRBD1 CASIRTGGITEAFF TGTGCCAGCATCAGGACAGGGGGTATCACTGAAGCTTTCTTT
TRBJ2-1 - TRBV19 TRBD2 CASSPGLATPEQFF TGTGCCAGTAGTCCAGGACTAGCGACCCCAGAGCAGTTCTTC
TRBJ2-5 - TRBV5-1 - CASSKQGLYQETQYF TGCGCCAGCAGCAAACAGGGATTATACCAAGAGACCCAGTACTTC
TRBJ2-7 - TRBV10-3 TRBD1 CAISVQGDNEQYF TGTGCCATCAGTGTACAGGGGGACAACGAGCAGTACTTC
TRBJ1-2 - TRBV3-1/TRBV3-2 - CASSQEPKTGLYGYTF TGTGCCAGCAGCCAAGAACCCAAGACAGGACTCTATGGCTACACCTTC
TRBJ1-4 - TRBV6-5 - CASSTGSTNEKLFF TGTGCCAGCAGTACAGGGTCAACTAATGAAAAACTGTTTTTT
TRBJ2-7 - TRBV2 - CASSGRGPKISYEQYF TGTGCCAGCAGTGGGAGGGGACCAAAGATCTCCTACGAGCAGTACTTC
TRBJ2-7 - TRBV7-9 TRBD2 CASSSSGGRYEQYF TGTGCCAGCAGCTCTAGCGGGGGTCGGTACGAGCAGTACTTC
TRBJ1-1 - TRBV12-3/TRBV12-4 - CASSSNRNTEAFF TGTGCCAGCAGTTCCAACAGGAACACTGAAGCTTTCTTT
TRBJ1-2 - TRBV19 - CASSSHGTTYGYTF TGTGCCAGTAGTTCTCACGGGACAACCTATGGCTACACCTTC
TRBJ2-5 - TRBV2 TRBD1 CATQGMIKTQYF TGTGCCACACAGGGGATGATAAAGACCCAGTACTTC
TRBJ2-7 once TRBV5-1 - CASSQGLVDEQYF TGCGCCAGCAGCCAGGGACTTGTCGACGAGCAGTACTTC
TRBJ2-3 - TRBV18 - CASSPQSGGITDTQYF TGTGCCAGCTCACCACAATCGGGTGGAATCACAGATACGCAGTATTTT
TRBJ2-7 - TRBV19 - CASSTLRDRSYEQYF TGTGCCAGTAGTACCTTGCGAGACCGGAGTTACGAGCAGTACTTC
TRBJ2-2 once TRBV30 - CAWSRALWNTGELFF TGTGCCTGGAGCCGCGCACTCTGGAACACCGGGGAGCTGTTTTTT
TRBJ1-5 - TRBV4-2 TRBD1 CASSQHAGTGGDQPQHF TGTGCCAGCAGCCAACATGCCGGGACAGGGGGCGATCAGCCCCAGCATTTT
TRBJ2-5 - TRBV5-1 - CASSGGGPGGETQYF TGCGCCAGCAGCGGCGGGGGCCCCGGCGGGGAGACCCAGTACTTC
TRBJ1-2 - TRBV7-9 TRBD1 CASSGDRGYGYTF TGTGCCAGCAGCGGGGACAGGGGGTATGGCTACACCTTC
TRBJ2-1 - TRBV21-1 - CASSWWLAGDSYNEQFF TGTGCCAGCAGCTGGTGGTTAGCGGGGGATAGTTACAATGAGCAGTTCTTC
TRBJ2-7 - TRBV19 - CASSIRSRGAKNEQYF TGTGCCAGTAGTATCCGCAGCCGGGGGGCCAAGAACGAGCAGTACTTC
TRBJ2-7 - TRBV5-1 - CASSQSGEGYEQYF TGCGCCAGCAGCCAGTCGGGGGAAGGCTACGAGCAGTACTTC
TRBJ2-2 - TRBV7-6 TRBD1 CASSLVGTGVNTGELFF TGTGCCAGCAGCTTGGTAGGGACAGGGGTTAACACCGGGGAGCTGTTTTTT
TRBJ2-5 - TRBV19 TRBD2 CASSSRLAGMGETQYF TGTGCCAGTAGTAGTCGACTAGCGGGGATGGGGGAGACCCAGTACTTC
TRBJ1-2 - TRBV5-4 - CASSLVQGNYGYTF TGTGCCAGCAGCTTGGTGCAGGGGAACTATGGCTACACCTTC
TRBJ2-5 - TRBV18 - CASSPYQETQYF TGTGCCAGCTCACCCTACCAAGAGACCCAGTACTTC
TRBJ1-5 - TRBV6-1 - CASSEGFNSVRQPQHF TGTGCCAGCAGTGAAGGATTCAATAGTGTTCGACAGCCCCAGCATTTT
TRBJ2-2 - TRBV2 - CASSDRQGLSTGELFF TGTGCCAGCAGTGATAGGCAGGGACTTTCAACCGGGGAGCTGTTTTTT
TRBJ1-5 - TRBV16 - CASSQPGGVSNQPQHF TGTGCCAGCAGCCAGCCTGGCGGGGTCAGCAATCAGCCCCAGCATTTT
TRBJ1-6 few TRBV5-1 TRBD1 CASSLTGGDSPLHF TGCGCCAGCAGCTTGACAGGGGGCGATTCACCCCTCCACTTT
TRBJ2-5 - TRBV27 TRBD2 CASRARHGLAGETQYF TGTGCCAGCAGAGCAAGGCATGGACTAGCTGGGGAGACCCAGTACTTC
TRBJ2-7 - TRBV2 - CASGGYSYEQYF TGTGCCAGCGGCGGATACTCCTACGAGCAGTACTTC
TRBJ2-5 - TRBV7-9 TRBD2 CASSLRLAKETQYF TGTGCCAGCAGCCTCCGACTAGCGAAAGAGACCCAGTACTTC
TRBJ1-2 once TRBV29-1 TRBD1 CSGGQGAHGYTF TGCAGCGGTGGACAGGGGGCACATGGCTACACCTTC
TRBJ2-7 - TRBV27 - CASSLGGTAYEQYF TGTGCCAGCAGTTTAGGAGGGACCGCTTACGAGCAGTACTTC
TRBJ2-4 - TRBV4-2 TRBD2 CASSQEQRGASAKNIQYF TGTGCCAGCAGCCAAGAACAGCGGGGGGCCTCAGCCAAAAACATTCAGTACTTC
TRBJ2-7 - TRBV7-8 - CASSSGGENYEQYF TGTGCCAGCAGCTCGGGGGGCGAGAACTACGAGCAGTACTTC
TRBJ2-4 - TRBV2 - CASQQVIAKNIQYF TGTGCCAGCCAGCAGGTGATAGCCAAAAACATTCAGTACTTC
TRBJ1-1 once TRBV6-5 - CASSTPWSPEAFF TGTGCCAGCAGTACTCCCTGGTCGCCTGAAGCTTTCTTT
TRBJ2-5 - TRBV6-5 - CASSPLGGSKETQYF TGTGCCAGCAGCCCCCTGGGGGGTTCCAAAGAGACCCAGTACTTC
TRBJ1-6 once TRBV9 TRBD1 CASRTGDSPLHF TGTGCCAGCAGGACAGGGGATTCACCCCTCCACTTT
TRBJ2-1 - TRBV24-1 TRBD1 CATSEPGQGYNEQFF TGTGCCACCAGTGAACCGGGACAGGGTTACAATGAGCAGTTCTTC
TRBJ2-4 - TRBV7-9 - CASHNLRGNIQYF TGTGCCAGCCATAACCTTCGAGGGAACATTCAGTACTTC
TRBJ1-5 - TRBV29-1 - CSAIKGVDQPQHF TGCAGCGCAATTAAGGGAGTAGATCAGCCCCAGCATTTT
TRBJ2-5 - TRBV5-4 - CASSLHEVRETQYF TGTGCCAGCAGCTTGCATGAGGTGAGAGAGACCCAGTACTTC
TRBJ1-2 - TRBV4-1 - CASSPEEAVPRADGYTF TGCGCCAGCAGCCCTGAAGAGGCAGTCCCGAGGGCTGATGGCTACACCTTC
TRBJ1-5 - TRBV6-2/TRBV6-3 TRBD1 CASSPWTGDNQPQHF TGTGCCAGCAGTCCCTGGACAGGGGACAATCAGCCCCAGCATTTT
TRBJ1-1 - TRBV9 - CASSRSPSANTEAFF TGTGCCAGCAGCCGTAGCCCTAGCGCGAACACTGAAGCTTTCTTT
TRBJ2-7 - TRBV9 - CASSVLPGGEQYF TGTGCCAGCAGCGTGTTACCAGGCGGGGAGCAGTACTTC
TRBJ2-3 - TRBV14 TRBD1 CASSRRTGGLDTQYF TGTGCCAGCAGCCGACGAACAGGGGGCCTAGATACGCAGTATTTT
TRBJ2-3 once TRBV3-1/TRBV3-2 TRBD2 CASSYWTSGATDTQYF TGTGCCAGCAGCTACTGGACTAGCGGGGCTACAGATACGCAGTATTTT
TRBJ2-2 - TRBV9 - CASSESTGMRGTGELFF TGTGCCAGCAGCGAATCCACAGGGATGAGGGGAACCGGGGAGCTGTTTTTT
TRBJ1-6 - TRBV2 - CARGWTYNSPLHF TGTGCCAGGGGGTGGACATATAATTCACCCCTCCACTTT
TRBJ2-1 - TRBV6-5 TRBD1 CASARDRWTPNEQFF TGTGCCAGCGCTAGGGACAGGTGGACCCCCAATGAGCAGTTCTTC
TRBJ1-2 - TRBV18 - CASSPYSTQGLNYGYTF TGTGCCAGCTCACCATACAGTACGCAGGGACTTAACTATGGCTACACCTTC
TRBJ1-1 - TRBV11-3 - CASSLDPRTEAFF TGTGCCAGCAGCTTAGATCCGCGCACTGAAGCTTTCTTT
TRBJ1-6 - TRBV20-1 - CSASPRPSSSYNSPLHF TGCAGTGCTAGTCCGCGGCCCTCGAGCTCCTATAATTCACCCCTCCACTTT